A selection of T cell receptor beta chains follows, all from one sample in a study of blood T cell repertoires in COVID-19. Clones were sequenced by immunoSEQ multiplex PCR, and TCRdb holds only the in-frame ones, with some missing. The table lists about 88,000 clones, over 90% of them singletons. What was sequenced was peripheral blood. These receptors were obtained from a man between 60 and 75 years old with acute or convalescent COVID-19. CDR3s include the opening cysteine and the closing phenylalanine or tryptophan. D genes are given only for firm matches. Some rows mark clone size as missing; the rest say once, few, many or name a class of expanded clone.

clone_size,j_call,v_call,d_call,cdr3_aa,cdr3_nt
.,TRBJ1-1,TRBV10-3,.,CAISADTNTEAFF,TGTGCCATCAGTGCGGACACAAACACTGAAGCTTTCTTT
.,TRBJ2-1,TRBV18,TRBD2,CASSPPLAGDREQFF,TGTGCCAGCTCACCTCCACTAGCGGGGGACAGAGAGCAGTTCTTC
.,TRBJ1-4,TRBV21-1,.,CASRLRRPGQAIATNEKLFF,TGTGCCAGCCGTCTGCGAAGGCCGGGACAGGCTATTGCAACTAATGAAAAACTGTTTTTT
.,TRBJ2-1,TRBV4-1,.,CASSQDPGLHNEQFF,TGCGCCAGCAGCCAAGATCCGGGACTGCACAATGAGCAGTTCTTC
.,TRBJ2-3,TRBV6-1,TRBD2,CASSETSGYTDTQYF,TGTGCCAGCAGTGAAACTAGCGGATACACAGATACGCAGTATTTT
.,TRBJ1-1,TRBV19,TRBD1,CASSMSGQGNTEAFF,TGTGCCAGTAGTATGTCGGGACAGGGAAACACTGAAGCTTTCTTT
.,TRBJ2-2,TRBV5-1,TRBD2,CASSSGTKNTGELFF,TGCGCCAGCAGCTCCGGGACTAAGAACACCGGGGAGCTGTTTTTT
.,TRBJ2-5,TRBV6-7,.,CASDRVRETQYF,TGTGCCAGCGATCGGGTTCGGGAGACCCAGTACTTC
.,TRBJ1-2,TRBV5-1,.,CASSADSIYGYTF,TGCGCCAGCAGCGCGGACAGTATTTATGGCTACACCTTC
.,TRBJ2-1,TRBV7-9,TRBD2,CASSPTSGSGWQFF,TGTGCCAGCAGTCCTACTAGCGGGAGTGGATGGCAGTTCTTC
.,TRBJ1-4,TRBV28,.,CASSLPGANEKLFF,TGTGCCAGCAGTTTACCCGGAGCTAATGAAAAACTGTTTTTT
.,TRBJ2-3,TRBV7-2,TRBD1,CASSLDRDTDTQYF,TGTGCCAGCAGCTTGGACAGGGACACAGATACGCAGTATTTT
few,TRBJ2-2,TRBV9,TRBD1,CASSETTGTGATNTGELFF,TGTGCCAGCAGCGAGACAACCGGGACAGGGGCCACGAACACCGGGGAGCTGTTTTTT
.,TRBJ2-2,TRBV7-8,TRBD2,CASSGREAGELFF,TGTGCCAGCAGCGGGCGGGAGGCCGGGGAGCTGTTTTTT
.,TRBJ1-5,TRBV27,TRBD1,CASSLTPTGGNQPQHF,TGTGCCAGCAGTTTAACGCCCACAGGGGGCAATCAGCCCCAGCATTTT
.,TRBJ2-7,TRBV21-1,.,CASSKCLLLHHSSYEQYF,TGTGCCAGCAGCAAATGTTTACTTTTGCACCATAGCTCCTACGAGCAGTACTTC
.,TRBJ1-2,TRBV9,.,CASGGAGPGYTF,TGTGCCAGCGGGGGGGCAGGGCCCGGCTACACCTTC
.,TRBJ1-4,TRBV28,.,CATSEGVTNEKLFF,TGTGCCACCTCTGAGGGTGTAACTAATGAAAAACTGTTTTTT
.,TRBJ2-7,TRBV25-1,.,CASSDLDIYQYF,TGTGCCAGCAGTGATTTGGACATTTACCAGTACTTC
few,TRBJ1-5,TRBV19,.,CASSLDRLNQPQHF,TGTGCCAGTAGTCTGGACAGACTCAATCAGCCCCAGCATTTT
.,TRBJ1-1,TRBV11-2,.,CASSLESGKDEAFF,TGTGCCAGCAGCTTAGAAAGCGGCAAGGATGAAGCTTTCTTT
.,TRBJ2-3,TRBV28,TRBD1,CASRRDRVDTQYF,TGTGCCAGCAGAAGGGACAGAGTAGATACGCAGTATTTT
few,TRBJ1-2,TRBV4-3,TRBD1,CASSQELRDRDGYTF,TGCGCCAGCAGCCAAGAATTAAGGGACAGAGATGGCTACACCTTC
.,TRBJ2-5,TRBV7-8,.,CASSAPGHLQETQYF,TGTGCCAGCAGCGCACCGGGACACCTACAAGAGACCCAGTACTTC
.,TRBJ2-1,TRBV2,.,CASRERTGRSYNEQFF,TGTGCCAGCAGGGAACGCACAGGGAGATCCTACAATGAGCAGTTCTTC
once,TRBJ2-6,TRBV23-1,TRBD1,CASWGQGKPGSGANVLTF,TGCGCCAGCTGGGGACAGGGAAAACCCGGGTCTGGGGCCAACGTCCTGACTTTC
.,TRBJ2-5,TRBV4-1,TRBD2,CASSPMGLAHKETQYF,TGCGCCAGCAGCCCAATGGGACTAGCGCATAAAGAGACCCAGTACTTC
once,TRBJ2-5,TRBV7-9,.,CASSLGGVTETQYF,TGTGCCAGCAGCTTAGGGGGGGTTACGGAGACCCAGTACTTC
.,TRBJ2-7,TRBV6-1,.,CASSEVGQSYEQYF,TGTGCCAGCAGTGAAGTGGGGCAATCCTACGAGCAGTACTTC
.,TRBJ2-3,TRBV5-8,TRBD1,CASSPAGTGSTDTQYF,TGTGCCAGCAGCCCTGCCGGGACAGGGAGCACAGATACGCAGTATTTT
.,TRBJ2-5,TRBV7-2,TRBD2,CASSPGGGGRQTQYF,TGTGCCAGCAGCCCGGGGGGCGGGGGGAGGCAGACCCAGTACTTC
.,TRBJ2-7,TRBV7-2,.,CASSLVYSYEQYF,TGTGCCAGCAGCTTAGTTTATTCCTACGAGCAGTACTTC
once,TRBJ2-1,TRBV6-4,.,CASSDGASNEQFF,TGTGCCAGCAGTGACGGGGCTAGCAATGAGCAGTTCTTC
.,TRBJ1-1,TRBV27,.,CASSTRLGTEAFF,TGTGCCAGCAGTACCAGACTGGGCACTGAAGCTTTCTTT
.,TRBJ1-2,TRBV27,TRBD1,CASAGDRGDGGYTF,TGTGCCAGTGCTGGGGACAGGGGTGATGGTGGCTACACCTTC
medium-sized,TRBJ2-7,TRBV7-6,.,CASSPIGGGLSYEQYF,TGTGCCAGCAGTCCGATAGGGGGAGGGCTCTCCTACGAGCAGTACTTC
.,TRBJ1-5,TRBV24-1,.,CATSDAWGLNQPQHF,TGTGCCACCAGTGATGCCTGGGGGCTCAATCAGCCCCAGCATTTT
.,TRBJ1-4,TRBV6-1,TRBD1,CASSEETGGVEKLFF,TGTGCCAGCAGTGAAGAGACAGGGGGGGTTGAAAAACTGTTTTTT
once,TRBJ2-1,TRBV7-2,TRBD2,CASSAPSGVMNNEQFF,TGTGCCAGCAGCGCTCCTAGCGGAGTCATGAACAATGAGCAGTTCTTC
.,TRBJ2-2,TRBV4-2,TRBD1,CASSHQPGQGAGELFF,TGTGCCAGCAGCCACCAACCGGGACAGGGGGCCGGGGAGCTGTTTTTT